This record concerns one TCR beta chain sequence. Its target is not known. The CDR3 is 14 residues long. Germline V lookup: CDR1 SGHRS, CDR2 YFSETQ. With V trimmed by 5 bases and J by 7 bases, 10 bases remained unmatched. The sample belongs to a study of cytomegalovirus exposure and HLA in healthy donors. Study-wide background: Counted in an early data release were approximately 85 million unique TCRs from HLA-typed donors. Study findings and constraints: Clonal expansion, a later analysis showed, was greater in HLA-associated TCR beta chains than in equally common others. Later findings reportedly placed an Asian-associated ancestry cluster below the approximately 670-donor mean for N-insertions. According to a later analysis, most TCR beta chains associated with CMV appeared HLA-restricted.

The PCR was carried out with 60 Vbeta primers and 13 Jbeta primers. Using immunoSEQ multiplex PCR, the repertoire was profiled, and TCRdb retains in-frame clones only, with some absent. The table has about 190,000 clones, over 70% seen once; the top ten hold approximately 3%. The chain joins TRBV5-1 to TRBJ1-1, with TRBD1 identical over 8 bases. Sequenced sample: PBMCs. The clonotype originates from a woman between 25 and 40 years old in good health and CMV-seropositive. This chain's CDR3 is CASSPAGGYVEAFF. The CDR3 region has the DNA TGCGCCAGCAGTCCGGCAGGGGGCTACGTTGAAGCTTTCTTT.